The rows below give T cell receptor beta chains drawn from one sample of a study of cytomegalovirus exposure and HLA in healthy donors. Assay used: immunoSEQ multiplex PCR; TCRdb lists only in-frame clones, some missing. The sample holds about 110,000 clones, approximately 80% seen once. The sample comprised PBMCs. These receptors originate from a woman aged 18-29 years in good health and CMV-seronegative. Both conserved end residues are part of each CDR3. A D gene is named only where the DNA matches it firmly. The listing skips clone size in some rows; elsewhere it reads once, few, many or a size class.

v_call	j_call	clone_size	d_call	cdr3_aa	cdr3_nt
TRBV7-9	TRBJ1-5	-	-	CASGEGGANQPQHF	TGTGCCAGCGGGGAGGGAGGGGCAAATCAGCCCCAGCATTTT
TRBV7-6	TRBJ2-1	-	TRBD2	CASSYSTSRRIGQFF	TGTGCCAGCAGCTACTCGACTAGCAGGAGGATAGGGCAGTTCTTC
TRBV14	TRBJ1-1	-	-	CASSQDVLGVGAFF	TGTGCCAGCAGCCAAGATGTTTTAGGAGTTGGAGCTTTCTTT
TRBV6-1	TRBJ1-6	-	TRBD1	CASSPITGGESPLHF	TGTGCCAGCAGTCCTATTACAGGGGGCGAATCACCCCTCCACTTT
TRBV13	TRBJ1-3	few	-	CASSSTSSGNTIYF	TGTGCCAGCAGCTCGACATCAAGTGGAAACACCATATATTTT
TRBV6-5	TRBJ2-7	-	-	CASSYSLRQYF	TGTGCCAGCAGTTACTCTCTTCGGCAGTACTTC
TRBV11-2	TRBJ2-3	-	TRBD2	CASSSRTSGGADTQYF	TGTGCCAGCAGCTCCCGGACTAGCGGGGGGGCAGATACGCAGTATTTT
TRBV11-3	TRBJ1-1	-	-	CASSLRRNTEAFF	TGTGCCAGCAGTCTCCGGAGGAACACTGAAGCTTTCTTT
TRBV6-5	TRBJ1-1	-	-	CATREGNAEAFF	TGTGCAACACGTGAGGGTAACGCTGAAGCTTTCTTT
TRBV7-9	TRBJ2-5	-	-	CASSLESGFWYQETQYF	TGTGCCAGCAGCTTAGAGTCGGGATTTTGGTACCAAGAGACCCAGTACTTC
TRBV27	TRBJ2-5	-	TRBD1	CASSRDREETQYF	TGTGCCAGCAGCAGGGACAGGGAAGAGACCCAGTACTTC
TRBV15	TRBJ1-2	-	-	CATSRDRGQTGGYTF	TGTGCCACCAGCAGAGATAGGGGACAAACGGGGGGCTACACCTTC
TRBV4-1	TRBJ1-1	few	-	CASSQAGFTEAFF	TGCGCCAGCAGCCAAGCCGGGTTCACTGAAGCTTTCTTT
TRBV7-2	TRBJ1-5	-	-	CASSLAAGSNQPQHF	TGTGCCAGCAGCTTAGCGGCAGGGAGCAATCAGCCCCAGCATTTT
TRBV15	TRBJ1-5	-	-	CATSRSGQRYSNQPQHF	TGTGCCACCAGCAGATCAGGACAGCGCTATAGCAATCAGCCCCAGCATTTT
TRBV9	TRBJ2-2	-	TRBD2	CASSVVAGRNTGELFF	TGTGCCAGCAGCGTAGTAGCGGGAAGGAACACCGGGGAGCTGTTTTTT
TRBV29-1	TRBJ1-1	few	TRBD1	CSVRQGNTEAFF	TGCAGCGTTAGACAGGGTAACACTGAAGCTTTCTTT
TRBV7-9	TRBJ1-2	-	-	CASSPGGGNYGYTF	TGTGCCAGCAGCCCGGGCGGAGGGAACTATGGCTACACCTTC
TRBV7-9	TRBJ2-7	few	TRBD1	CASSLGQGDEQYF	TGTGCCAGCAGCCTAGGACAGGGCGACGAGCAGTACTTC
TRBV6-5	TRBJ1-1	-	-	CASSYSANTEAFF	TGTGCCAGCAGTTACTCGGCAAACACTGAAGCTTTCTTT
TRBV9	TRBJ2-3	-	-	CASSPGRRVTDTQYF	TGTGCCAGCAGCCCTGGTCGGCGGGTCACAGATACGCAGTATTTT
TRBV7-2	TRBJ1-2	-	-	CASSPYLAGVHGYTF	TGTGCCAGCAGCCCTTACCTCGCGGGGGTCCATGGCTACACCTTC
TRBV5-1	TRBJ2-1	-	TRBD2	CASSLVSGSNEQFF	TGCGCCAGCAGCTTGGTTAGCGGGAGCAATGAGCAGTTCTTC
TRBV28	TRBJ1-2	-	-	CASSTTVNYGYTF	TGTGCCAGCAGCACGACAGTTAACTATGGCTACACCTTC
TRBV28	TRBJ1-2	-	TRBD1	CASSNTGGLGNGYTF	TGTGCCAGCAGTAACACAGGGGGCTTGGGGAATGGCTACACCTTC
TRBV2	TRBJ2-2	-	-	CASSEEDGMAGELFF	TGTGCCAGCAGTGAAGAGGACGGGATGGCCGGGGAGCTGTTTTTT
TRBV4-1	TRBJ1-2	-	-	CASSQDRGGGGYTF	TGCGCCAGCAGCCAAGATCGGGGGGGCGGCGGCTACACCTTC
TRBV28	TRBJ1-2	few	TRBD1	CASSPDRVQGGYTF	TGTGCCAGCAGTCCCGACAGGGTCCAGGGTGGCTACACCTTC
TRBV7-2	TRBJ1-2	-	TRBD1	CASSRVQGQGGYGYTF	TGTGCCAGCAGCCGCGTTCAAGGACAGGGAGGCTATGGCTACACCTTC
TRBV5-1	TRBJ2-5	-	-	CASSLAIRRETQYF	TGCGCCAGCAGCTTGGCCATTAGGAGAGAGACCCAGTACTTC
TRBV2	TRBJ2-1	-	TRBD1	CASSAGQGALNEQFF	TGTGCCAGCAGTGCTGGACAGGGGGCTCTGAATGAGCAGTTCTTC